Shown below are 18 T cell receptor beta chains from a single sample sequenced in a study of OX40 agonist ivuxolimab in advanced cancers. TCRdb's copy holds only in-frame clones and misses some; the assay was immunoSEQ multiplex PCR. The sample has fewer than 80,000 clones, 84% seen once. This sample comprised CD4+ or CD8+ T cells sorted from blood, obtained in a trial of the OX40 agonist ivuxolimab. These receptor sequences come from an adult with an advanced solid tumor such as melanoma, head and neck, liver or kidney cancer.

The chain couples TRBV18 to TRBJ1-1; D ambiguous. Germline V gives CDR1 KGHSH, CDR2 LQKENI. V was pared by 3 bases and J by 7 bases, with 12 bases between. This CDR3 contains 13 residues. CDR3 loop: CASSPGEDLEAFF. The CDR3 nucleotides are TGTGCCAGCTCACCTGGGGAGGACCTTGAAGCTTTCTTT.

V usage is TRBV4-3 and J usage is TRBJ2-1, with D unclear. This CDR3 has 13 residues. V was trimmed by 1 base and J by 6 bases, leaving 7 bases between them. The germline V gene encodes CDR1 LGHNA and CDR2 YSLEER. CDR3 region: CASSQVRGNEQFF. CDR3 bases: TGCGCCAGCAGCCAAGTACGCGGCAATGAGCAGTTCTTC.

This clone was recorded only once. V is TRBV9 and J is TRBJ2-2, with TRBD2 matching 9 bases. Trimming cost V 6 bases and J 0 bases; bases outside gene matches: 3. CDR3 size: 15 residues. Germline V CDR1 and CDR2: SGDLS, YYNGEE. The CDR3 protein is CASTRGGSNTGELFF. CDR3 nucleotide sequence: TGTGCCAGCACGCGGGGGGGTTCGAACACCGGGGAGCTGTTTTTT. Using reference TRBV9 and TRBJ2-2 for the parts outside the CDR3, the full variable domain is DSGVTQTPKHLITATGQRVTLRCSPRSGDLSVYWYQQSLDQGLQFLIQYYNGEERAKGNILERFSAQQFPDLHSELNLSSLELGDSALYFCASTRGGSNTGELFFGEGSRLTVL.

The chain carries TRBV11-3 and TRBJ2-2; D gene ambiguous. The germline V and J ends were trimmed by 2 bases and 6 bases, with 4 bases remaining between them. CDR1 is SGHNT and CDR2 is YENEEA in the germline V gene. CDR3 length: 12 amino acids. DNA for the CDR3: TGTGCCAGCAGCTTATATGCCGGGGAGCTGTTTTTT. Its protein product is CASSLYAGELFF.

The chain is built from TRBV6-1 and TRBJ1-5; possibly TRBD1 for D (5 bases). V lost 7 bases, J lost 0 bases, and 13 bases lay in between. Germline V CDR1 and CDR2: MNHNS, SASEGT. This CDR3 is 15 amino acids long. CDR3 loop: CASTLGGGSNQPQHF. The CDR3 nucleotides are TGTGCCAGCACCTTAGGCGGGGGTAGCAATCAGCCCCAGCATTTT.

This clone was picked up one time. The chain uses TRBV18 and TRBJ2-5; the D is unclear. This CDR3 contains 13 residues. CDR1 KGHSH and CDR2 LQKENI come from the germline V gene. Trimming shortened V by 3 bases and J by 1 base, and 6 bases separated the two germline ends. The CDR3 nucleotides read TGTGCCAGCTCACCGAACAGCCAAGAGACCCAGTACTTC. Translation: CASSPNSQETQYF.

The chain combines TRBV7-2 with TRBJ2-5; 7 positions match TRBD1. Germline CDR1 SGHTA, CDR2 FQGNSA. The CDR3 sequence is 14 residues long. V was clipped by 4 bases and J by 5 bases; unmatched bases: 7. The CDR3 spells CASSWRQGQETQYF. The CDR3 DNA follows: TGTGCCAGCAGCTGGCGGCAGGGACAGGAGACCCAGTACTTC.

The chain recombines TRBV5-1 with TRBJ1-2; D unresolved. V lost 2 bases and J lost 7, with 6 bases in between. Germline V gene data show CDR1 as SGHRS and CDR2 as YFSETQ. This CDR3 is 11 amino acids long. CDR3 nucleotide sequence: TGCGCCAGCAGCTTAGAGGGTGGCTACACCTTC. Translation: CASSLEGGYTF. Based on the CDR3 plus reference TRBV5-1 and TRBJ1-2, the full variable domain is KAGVTQTPRYLIKTRGQQVTLSCSPISGHRSVSWYQQTPGQGLQFLFEYFSETQRNKGNFPGRFSGRQFSNSRSEMNVSTLELGDSALYLCASSLEGGYTFGSGTRLTVV.

The chain links TRBV4-3 to TRBJ2-7, with D perhaps matching TRBD1 (5 bases). This CDR3 comprises 15 residues. Trimming pared 4 bases from V and 2 bases from J, leaving 15 bases between. Germline CDR1 is LGHNA and CDR2 is YSLEER. CDR3 in amino acids: CASSRSAGSPYEQYF. CDR3 sequence (DNA): TGCGCCAGCAGCCGGTCGGCAGGGTCCCCCTACGAGCAGTACTTC.

This clone came up a few times. The V call is TRBV6-5, the J call TRBJ2-7; tentatively, D is TRBD1 (5 bases). In germline, CDR1 is MNHEY, CDR2 SVGAGI. CDR3 size: 14 residues. V lost 6 bases and J 1 base, leaving 13 bases between the germline ends. CDR3 amino acids: CASSRDSGSYEQYF. CDR3 nucleotide sequence: TGTGCCAGCAGCCGAGACAGTGGGTCCTACGAGCAGTACTTC.

The gene calls are TRBV4-2 and TRBJ1-6; tentative D call: TRBD1 (5 bases). Germline-derived CDR1 and CDR2 are LGHNA and YNFKEQ. Trimming removed 1 base at V and 11 bases at J, with 12 bases between. CDR3 length: 14 residues. In DNA form, the CDR3 reads TGTGCCAGCAGCCAAGTCGTTAAAGGGGCACCCCTCCACTTT. Translating gives CASSQVVKGAPLHF.

The chain has TRBV7-2 and TRBJ2-5; no firm D call. The CDR3 sequence is 13 residues long. V lost 5 bases and J 7 bases, leaving 14 bases between the germline ends. CDR1 is SGHTA, CDR2 FQGNSA, per germline. The CDR3 here is CASSPWADGTQYF. The CDR3, as DNA: TGTGCCAGCAGCCCTTGGGCAGATGGGACCCAGTACTTC.

The chain combines TRBV7-2 with TRBJ1-4; TRBD1 matches 9 bases. Germline V gives CDR1 SGHTA, CDR2 FQGNSA. V gave up 3 bases and J gave up 6 bases; unmatched junction bases: 2. The CDR3 has 14 residues. Here the CDR3 DNA reads TGTGCCAGCAGCTTCAGGACAGGGGATGAAAAACTGTTTTTT. This sequence encodes CASSFRTGDEKLFF.

The chain uses TRBV5-6 and TRBJ1-1; D not certain. The germline V gene encodes CDR1 SGHDT and CDR2 YYEEEE. The CDR3 extends over 13 amino acids. Trimming cost V 1 base and J 2 bases, with 6 bases left between them. The CDR3: CASSLNANTEAFF. The CDR3 DNA follows: TGTGCCAGCAGCTTGAATGCAAACACTGAAGCTTTCTTT.

The chain joins TRBV19 to TRBJ2-2; 10 bases align to TRBD2. The V gene end was trimmed by 3 bases and the J gene end by 8 bases; junction bases not matched to a gene: 9. CDR1 is LNHDA, CDR2 SQIVND, per germline (reference sequence). The CDR3 totals 16 residues. For the CDR3, the DNA is TGTGCCAGTAGTATTTGGCTAGCGGGGGCCGGGGGGGAGCTGTTTTTT. It yields the protein CASSIWLAGAGGELFF.

This clone was seen a few times. The chain combines TRBV7-8 with TRBJ1-5; no firm D call. With 4 bases removed from V and 0 bases from J, the gap between germline ends came to 13 bases. The V gene's germline CDR1 is SGHVS and CDR2 FQNEAQ. The CDR3 has 16 amino acids. In DNA, the CDR3 is TGTGCCAGCAGCTCTTCTGCCGAGCTTAGCAATCAGCCCCAGCATTTT. Its protein product is CASSSSAELSNQPQHF.

This clone was seen a single time. V and J are TRBV7-2 and TRBJ2-2, with D possibly TRBD1 on 6 matching bases. This CDR3 spans 15 amino acids. V was pared by 2 bases and J by 7 bases, with 14 bases between. The germline V gene has CDR1 SGHTA and CDR2 FQGNSA. The chain's CDR3 is CASSLQGMKGGELFF. The CDR3 region has the DNA TGTGCCAGCAGCTTACAGGGGATGAAGGGCGGGGAGCTGTTTTTT.

The chain is built from TRBV5-1 and TRBJ2-1; 7 nucleotides line up with TRBD2. Germline values: CDR1 SGHRS, CDR2 YFSETQ. The junction had 3 bases not matched to a gene; V was cut back by 3 bases and J by 0 bases. CDR3 length: 15 residues. CDR3 amino acids: CASSSAGNSYNEQFF. DNA of the CDR3: TGCGCCAGCAGCTCAGCGGGGAACTCCTACAATGAGCAGTTCTTC.